These T cell receptor beta chains were read from a single sample in a study of blood T cell repertoires in COVID-19. Measured with immunoSEQ multiplex PCR; TCRdb has only the in-frame clones, and not every one. The data hold 130,000 or so clones, with roughly 79% observed a single time. Sequencing was carried out using peripheral blood. All receptors derive from a woman aged 55-75 years with active or convalescent COVID-19. CDR3s include the opening cysteine and the closing phenylalanine or tryptophan. D genes are given only for firm matches. A clone size is listed for some rows: how often the clone was seen (once, few, many), or a class if it is expanded.

once	TRBV5-1	-	TRBJ1-4	CASSLEQGGWAANEKLFF	TGCGCCAGCAGCTTGGAGCAGGGTGGTTGGGCAGCTAATGAAAAACTGTTTTTT
-	TRBV5-1	TRBD2	TRBJ2-5	CASAGTSQETQYF	TGCGCCAGCGCCGGGACTAGTCAGGAGACCCAGTACTTC
-	TRBV2	-	TRBJ1-6	CASSEWGRDSPLHF	TGTGCCAGCAGTGAATGGGGGAGGGATTCACCCCTCCACTTT
-	TRBV2	TRBD1	TRBJ2-7	CASSVGTGSYEQYF	TGTGCCAGCAGTGTTGGGACAGGCTCCTACGAGCAGTACTTC
-	TRBV5-1	-	TRBJ2-5	CASSQGAAQETQYF	TGCGCCAGCTCCCAAGGGGCAGCTCAAGAGACCCAGTACTTC
-	TRBV3-1/TRBV3-2	TRBD2	TRBJ2-5	CASSQGGGRGETQYF	TGTGCCAGCAGCCAAGGTGGCGGGAGGGGGGAGACCCAGTACTTC
-	TRBV19	-	TRBJ2-7	CASSTQEGLYYEQYF	TGTGCCAGTAGTACGCAGGAGGGACTCTATTACGAGCAGTACTTC
-	TRBV7-9	TRBD2	TRBJ2-5	CASSQLAGGSQETQYF	TGTGCCAGCAGCCAACTAGCGGGGGGGAGCCAAGAGACCCAGTACTTC
-	TRBV25-1	-	TRBJ2-3	CASSDFEDTQYF	TGTGCCAGCAGTGATTTTGAGGATACGCAGTATTTT
-	TRBV28	TRBD1	TRBJ2-3	CASSLPGTGRTDTQYF	TGTGCCAGCAGTTTACCCGGGACAGGGAGGACAGATACGCAGTATTTT
-	TRBV2	TRBD1	TRBJ1-5	CACWDGTGGFQPQHF	TGTGCCTGCTGGGACGGGACAGGGGGGTTTCAGCCCCAGCATTTT
-	TRBV28	TRBD1	TRBJ1-5	CASSLWTGRNQPQHF	TGTGCCAGCAGTTTGTGGACAGGGCGAAATCAGCCCCAGCATTTT
few	TRBV19	-	TRBJ2-1	CASSTLPGLSRYNEQFF	TGTGCCAGTAGTACCTTACCGGGTTTGTCACGCTACAATGAGCAGTTCTTC
-	TRBV28	TRBD1	TRBJ1-2	CASFAGTGPPSYGYTF	TGTGCCAGCTTCGCCGGGACAGGGCCCCCAAGCTATGGCTACACCTTC
-	TRBV5-1	TRBD1	TRBJ1-2	CASSGTGTGGGYTF	TGCGCCAGCAGCGGGACGGGAACAGGGGGCGGCTACACCTTC
-	TRBV5-1	TRBD1	TRBJ1-4	CASSLRTGGNEKLFF	TGCGCCAGCAGCCTCCGGACAGGGGGCAATGAAAAACTGTTTTTT
-	TRBV11-2	-	TRBJ2-3	CASSPSRSGGTDTQYF	TGTGCCAGCAGCCCTAGCCGGAGCGGTGGCACAGATACGCAGTATTTT
-	TRBV19	-	TRBJ1-2	CASKKSGTLYGYTF	TGTGCCAGTAAAAAGTCCGGGACACTATATGGCTACACCTTC
-	TRBV11-2	TRBD1	TRBJ1-1	CASSLLTGSNTEAFF	TGTGCCAGCAGCTTATTGACAGGGTCGAACACTGAAGCTTTCTTT
-	TRBV28	-	TRBJ2-1	CASMRGLVYNEQFF	TGTGCCAGCATGCGGGGACTGGTGTACAATGAGCAGTTCTTC
-	TRBV7-2	TRBD1	TRBJ1-5	CASSFTGGQPQHF	TGTGCCAGCAGTTTTACAGGGGGGCAGCCCCAGCATTTT
-	TRBV6-1	TRBD2	TRBJ2-1	CASSDAGLVDNEQFF	TGTGCCAGCAGTGACGCGGGACTAGTCGACAATGAGCAGTTCTTC
-	TRBV7-2	-	TRBJ2-7	CASSLGLTREQYF	TGTGCCAGCAGCTTGGGGCTAACAAGGGAGCAGTACTTC
-	TRBV5-1	-	TRBJ2-7	CASSRMEGVGYEQYF	TGCGCCAGCAGTCGTATGGAGGGTGTGGGATACGAGCAGTACTTC
-	TRBV5-1	-	TRBJ2-2	CASSLFSQALNTGELFF	TGCGCCAGCAGCTTGTTTTCCCAGGCCCTGAACACCGGGGAGCTGTTTTTT
-	TRBV28	TRBD1	TRBJ1-1	CASSFFRGRTEAFF	TGTGCCAGCAGTTTCTTTAGGGGGCGTACTGAAGCTTTCTTT
-	TRBV30	-	TRBJ1-1	CAWSGVRVGSTEAFF	TGTGCCTGGAGTGGGGTACGGGTCGGGTCCACTGAAGCTTTCTTT
-	TRBV27	TRBD1	TRBJ1-2	CASKDRDYGYTF	TGTGCCAGCAAGGACAGGGACTATGGCTACACCTTC
-	TRBV11-2	-	TRBJ1-1	CASSSERGTEAFF	TGTGCCAGCAGCTCGGAGCGCGGCACTGAAGCTTTCTTT
-	TRBV5-1	-	TRBJ1-1	CASSATGKTEAFF	TGCGCCAGCAGCGCCACAGGGAAAACTGAAGCTTTCTTT
-	TRBV5-6	-	TRBJ1-1	CASSLRVSSMNTEAFF	TGTGCCAGCAGCTTGCGGGTGAGCAGCATGAACACTGAAGCTTTCTTT
-	TRBV5-5	-	TRBJ2-4	CASSPGQLLGKNIQYF	TGTGCCAGCAGCCCAGGACAGTTACTGGGCAAAAACATTCAGTACTTC
-	TRBV6-5	TRBD1	TRBJ1-5	CASSPDRGGQPQHF	TGTGCCAGCAGCCCCGACAGGGGAGGTCAGCCCCAGCATTTT
few	TRBV6-5	TRBD1	TRBJ1-3	CASSLTGDSGNTIYF	TGTGCCAGCAGCCTCACAGGGGACTCTGGAAACACCATATATTTT
-	TRBV19	-	TRBJ1-5	CASSIGRLTGFSSSLSNQPQHF	TGTGCCAGTAGTATAGGCAGATTGACAGGTTTTTCTAGTAGTTTGAGCAATCAGCCCCAGCATTTT
once	TRBV24-1	-	TRBJ2-4	CATSPRAGLNIQYF	TGTGCCACCTCCCCTCGGGCTGGACTAAACATTCAGTACTTC
-	TRBV4-2	TRBD2	TRBJ2-1	CASSSRGGGYNEQFF	TGTGCCAGCAGCTCCCGCGGGGGGGGGTACAATGAGCAGTTCTTC
-	TRBV24-1	TRBD1	TRBJ2-7	CATSARGQGTGEQYF	TGTGCCACCAGTGCCCGAGGACAGGGGACGGGAGAGCAGTACTTC
-	TRBV6-4	TRBD2	TRBJ2-1	CASSDSTSGGYNEQFF	TGTGCCAGCAGTGACTCGACTAGCGGGGGTTACAATGAGCAGTTCTTC
-	TRBV19	-	TRBJ1-1	CASSVTETEAFF	TGTGCCAGTAGTGTGACAGAAACTGAAGCTTTCTTT
-	TRBV4-1	TRBD2	TRBJ2-2	CASSQGLAGGPGELFF	TGCGCCAGCAGCCAAGGCCTAGCGGGGGGACCCGGGGAGCTGTTTTTT
-	TRBV23-1	TRBD1	TRBJ1-1	CASSRTGQGRMNTEAFF	TGCGCCAGCAGTCGAACGGGACAGGGGAGGATGAACACTGAAGCTTTCTTT
-	TRBV7-9	-	TRBJ2-1	CASSLAGGRNEQFF	TGTGCCAGCAGCTTAGCGGGGGGACGAAATGAGCAGTTCTTC
-	TRBV5-1	-	TRBJ1-1	CASDPVGGGLGTEAFF	TGCGCCAGTGACCCCGTCGGGGGGGGGCTAGGGACTGAAGCTTTCTTT
-	TRBV6-2/TRBV6-3	TRBD1	TRBJ1-2	CASSLFPGQLTFNYGYTF	TGTGCCAGCAGCCTTTTTCCGGGACAGCTGACGTTTAACTATGGCTACACCTTC
-	TRBV6-5	-	TRBJ1-2	CASRGVGLILGYTF	TGTGCCAGCAGGGGAGTGGGCCTAATCCTTGGCTACACCTTC
-	TRBV7-2	TRBD1	TRBJ1-2	CASSPGTGVGYGYTF	TGTGCCAGCAGCCCAGGGACAGGGGTTGGCTATGGCTACACCTTC
few	TRBV6-5	-	TRBJ2-5	CASSRTVQETQYF	TGTGCCAGCAGTAGGACAGTACAAGAGACCCAGTACTTC
-	TRBV2	-	TRBJ2-5	CASSSLEGGPETQYF	TGTGCCAGCAGTAGCCTAGAGGGGGGGCCAGAGACCCAGTACTTC
-	TRBV6-5	-	TRBJ1-3	CASSYSALADTIYF	TGTGCCAGCAGTTACTCGGCACTGGCGGACACCATATATTTT
-	TRBV28	-	TRBJ2-7	CASSHYEQYF	TGTGCCAGCAGTCACTACGAGCAGTACTTC
few	TRBV30	TRBD2	TRBJ2-5	CAWLTSGRGGKTQYF	TGTGCCTGGCTCACTAGCGGGAGAGGAGGAAAGACCCAGTACTTC
once	TRBV27	TRBD2	TRBJ2-1	CASNPGAGVYNEQFF	TGTGCCAGCAACCCAGGAGCGGGGGTGTACAATGAGCAGTTCTTC
-	TRBV9	-	TRBJ1-3	CASSYREGGNTIYF	TGTGCCAGCAGCTACCGGGAGGGCGGAAACACCATATATTTT
-	TRBV9	-	TRBJ2-2	CASSVVTGGELFF	TGTGCCAGCAGCGTAGTCACAGGCGGGGAGCTGTTTTTT
-	TRBV7-2	TRBD2	TRBJ2-5	CASSLGTSGRMGTQYF	TGTGCCAGCAGCCTCGGGACTAGCGGTCGAATGGGGACCCAGTACTTC
-	TRBV19	TRBD1	TRBJ1-2	CASSIGQGAGYTF	TGTGCCAGTAGTATAGGACAGGGGGCTGGCTACACCTTC
-	TRBV19	-	TRBJ1-1	CASRPRGGDTEAFF	TGTGCCAGTAGGCCGCGAGGGGGTGACACTGAAGCTTTCTTT